This paragraph reports one T cell receptor beta chain. Its antigen remains unidentified. It was 5'RACE with constant-segment primers that produced the TCR alpha and TCR beta cDNA libraries, which carried sample barcodes and UMIs. TCRdb called the 5' RACE reads again in MiXCR, with one record for every CDR3 protein. The sample lists 250,000 or so distinct CDR3 sequences, approximately 9% seen once, with 20% to 25% in the top ten. CDR1 is SGHRS, CDR2 YFSETQ, per germline. This CDR3 is built from 17 residues. V lost 3 bases to trimming and J lost 8 bases; unmatched junction nucleotides: 12. These data come from a study of T-cell memory formation after mild COVID-19. Broader study findings: Researchers report contracting CD4+ clones mostly in CM and EM, with CD8+ clones in EMRA. A balance of CD4 and CD8 characterized clones contracting day 15 to 85, whereas later expanders leaned CD4+. Cross-reactive memory seemingly joined, as some responding clones were found in pre-infection memory.

The specimen was PBMCs or a T cell subset sorted from them (not recorded which). The rearrangement links TRBV5-1 to TRBJ2-1, with 12 bases identical to TRBD2. The TCR was taken from a young man who had mild COVID-19 (a few samples of this study predate the infection). Cell type and time point are not known. CDR3 sequence reads: CASSYSPGLAGWDEQFF. The CDR3 DNA reads TGCGCCAGCAGCTACTCCCCCGGACTAGCGGGGTGGGATGAGCAGTTCTTC.